These 30 T cell receptor beta chains share one sample of origin, sequenced in a study of blood T cell repertoires in COVID-19. Here immunoSEQ multiplex PCR was the method, and the copy in TCRdb shows in-frame clones only, minus some. The sample has roughly 360,000 clones; 70% to 90% are singletons. Sequences were obtained from PBMCs or T cells enriched from blood (not recorded which). The receptors were gathered from a man younger than 45 who had recovered from COVID-19.

The chain joins TRBV27 to TRBJ2-1; 11 bases agree with TRBD1. CDR3 length: 15 amino acids. Germline V gives CDR1 MNHEY, CDR2 SMNVEV (reference sequence). Trimming removed 3 bases from V and 3 bases from J; junction bases left unmatched: 1. The CDR3 DNA follows: TGTGCCAGCAGTTTCGGGACAGGGGGCTACAATGAGCAGTTCTTC. Translating gives CASSFGTGGYNEQFF.

In DNA form, the CDR3 reads TGTGCCAGCAGCTCGACTATAGACGTACAGGAGCAGTACTTC. It encodes CASSSTIDVQEQYF. V and J are TRBV7-2 and TRBJ2-7; the D gene is possibly TRBD2 (5 bases). V was cut by 4 bases and J by 7 bases, with 17 bases left in between. The germline V gene encodes CDR1 SGHTA and CDR2 FQGNSA. The CDR3 covers 14 residues.

The chain employs TRBV6-1 and TRBJ1-6; the match to TRBD1 covers 8 bases. Germline V gene sequence: CDR1 MNHNS, CDR2 SASEGT. The V gene end was trimmed by 3 bases and the J gene end by 7 bases; junction bases not matched to a gene: 11. The CDR3 is 17 residues long. CDR3 sequence reads: CASSDERTGFGNSPLHF. In DNA, the CDR3 is TGTGCCAGCAGTGACGAAAGGACAGGGTTCGGCAATTCACCCCTCCACTTT.

On this clone: Within the sample, other DNA sequences also encode this same CDR3. J is TRBJ2-2 and V is TRBV18; the match to TRBD1 covers 10 bases. V gave up 6 bases and J gave up 3 bases; unmatched junction bases: 7. The CDR3 is 16 residues long. Per germline, CDR1 KGHSH and CDR2 LQKENI. CDR3: CASSPRTGGDTGELFF. The CDR3 DNA sequence: TGTGCCAGCTCCCCCAGGACAGGGGGGGACACCGGGGAGCTGTTTTTT.

The CDR3 DNA follows: TGCGCCAGCAGCCAGGAATGGAGGAACACTGAAGCTTTCTTT. This gives the protein CASSQEWRNTEAFF. The chain is built from TRBV4-1 and TRBJ1-1; D unclear. The V gene's germline CDR1 is MGHRA and CDR2 YSYEKL. CDR3 length equals 14 residues. Trimming took 3 bases from V and 1 from J, leaving 9 bases between them.

The chain uses TRBV12-3 or TRBV12-4 and TRBJ2-1; D unclear. The V and J ends lost 5 bases and 5 bases respectively, with 10 bases between them. The CDR3 spans 13 residues. CDR3 sequence reads: CASSSYSNNEQFF. CDR3 sequence (DNA): TGTGCCAGCAGTAGTTACAGCAACAATGAGCAGTTCTTC.

The rearrangement links TRBV19 to TRBJ2-3; D is unclear. Germline lookup yields CDR1 LNHDA and CDR2 SQIVND (reference sequence). The V gene lost 5 bases and the J gene lost 2 bases, with 5 bases spanning the gap. This CDR3 is 12 amino acids long. The DNA of the CDR3 is TGTGCCAGTAGTCCAAACACAGATACGCAGTATTTT. Its protein product is CASSPNTDTQYF.

V gene TRBV7-2 combines with J gene TRBJ1-4; D not resolved. CDR3 length equals 13 residues. Per germline, CDR1 SGHTA and CDR2 FQGNSA. The ends were cut back, 6 bases at V and 7 bases at J, with 12 bases in the middle. CDR3 DNA: TGTGCCAGCAGTTCCATGTACGGTGAAAAACTGTTTTTT. Its protein is CASSSMYGEKLFF.

For the CDR3, the DNA is TGTGCCATACGACAGGGGGCTAACTATGGCTACACCTTC. Translated: CAIRQGANYGYTF. The gene calls are TRBV10-3 and TRBJ1-2; 9 bases line up with TRBD1. After removal of 9 bases from V and 0 bases from J, the junction contained 2 bases not matched to a gene. Germline V CDR1 and CDR2: ENHRY, SYGVKD. This CDR3 region has 13 residues.

The V call is TRBV19, the J call TRBJ1-5; TRBD1 agrees at 8 bases. The CDR3 consists of 15 residues. The V segment lost 4 bases and the J segment 6 bases; nucleotides outside the gene matches: 8. Germline assignment: CDR1 LNHDA and CDR2 SQIVND (reference sequence). The CDR3 DNA sequence: TGTGCCAGTAGTACAACCGGACAGGGCCGTCAGCCCCAGCATTTT. This encodes CASSTTGQGRQPQHF.

Note on this clone: The sample has other DNA sequences that encode this CDR3 too. The chain links TRBV5-1 to TRBJ1-5, with D unclear. Germline V lookup: CDR1 SGHRS, CDR2 YFSETQ. CDR3 length equals 13 residues. Deletions cut 1 base from V and 2 bases from J, with 4 bases between. The CDR3 DNA is TGCGCCAGCAGCTTGTCGGGCAATCAGCCCCAGCATTTT. This gives the protein CASSLSGNQPQHF.

This chain joins TRBV6-1 and TRBJ2-5; D is perhaps TRBD1 (8 bases). V shed 0 bases and J shed 5 bases, with 16 bases lying between them. Germline V gene data show CDR1 as MNHNS and CDR2 as SASEGT. CDR3 length: 16 amino acids. The CDR3 region is CASSEAGGQGGETQYF. The CDR3 DNA follows: TGTGCCAGCAGTGAAGCAGGAGGACAGGGAGGGGAGACCCAGTACTTC.

The rearrangement joins TRBV7-2 to TRBJ1-5; TRBD1 might be the D (5 bases). Germline lookup yields CDR1 SGHTA and CDR2 FQGNSA. The CDR3 runs to 15 residues. V gave up 6 bases and J gave up 6 bases, with 18 bases separating them. CDR3 bases: TGTGCCAGCAGTCTCTCGGGGGGTCCTACTCAGCCCCAGCATTTT. Its protein is CASSLSGGPTQPQHF.

The chain is built from TRBV18 and TRBJ1-5; perhaps TRBD1 as D (5 bases). The V end was cut by 2 bases, the J end by 0 bases, with 11 bases between. The CDR3 spans 16 residues. Germline loops: CDR1 KGHSH, CDR2 LQKENI. CDR3 nucleotide sequence: TGTGCCAGCTCACCATTTAACAGGAATAGCAATCAGCCCCAGCATTTT. Its translation is CASSPFNRNSNQPQHF.

The chain carries TRBV10-2 and TRBJ1-2, with a tentative D call TRBD1 (5 bases). Trimming left V 0 bases short and J 2 bases short, with 7 bases between. Germline lookup yields CDR1 WSHSY and CDR2 SAAADI. This CDR3 is 14 amino acids long. For the CDR3, the DNA is TGCGCCAGCAGTGAGTCGGCAGGGAACTATGGCTACACCTTC. Translating it yields CASSESAGNYGYTF.

This rearrangement joins TRBV5-1 to TRBJ2-6; possibly TRBD2 for D (5 bases). Between the trimmed V and J ends, which lost 3 bases and 0 bases, there was a span of 7 bases. The CDR3 has 15 residues. Germline loops: CDR1 SGHRS, CDR2 YFSETQ. The CDR3 nucleotides read TGCGCCAGCAGCTCGGCGGGCTCTGGGGCCAACGTCCTGACTTTC. This translates into CASSSAGSGANVLTF.

This chain connects TRBV7-9 to TRBJ1-1; D perhaps matches TRBD1 (6 bases). In germline, CDR1 is SEHNR, CDR2 FQNEAQ (reference sequence). The CDR3 has 17 residues. V was shortened by 5 bases and J by 3 bases, with 22 bases between the two germline ends. The CDR3 here is CASSRSPGRGKDTEAFF. The CDR3 nucleotides are TGTGCCAGCAGCCGATCTCCCGGCAGGGGAAAGGACACTGAAGCTTTCTTT.

V is TRBV25-1 and J is TRBJ2-1; perhaps TRBD1 as D (6 bases). With 4 bases removed from V and 6 bases from J, the gap between germline ends came to 22 bases. Germline CDR1 reads MGHDK; CDR2 reads SYGVNS. This CDR3 contains 17 residues. The CDR3: CASSVLTHRALVNEQFF. CDR3 DNA: TGTGCCAGCAGTGTTCTTACTCACAGGGCCCTGGTCAATGAGCAGTTCTTC.

The V and J genes are TRBV27 and TRBJ1-5; the D is unclear. V gave up 4 bases and J gave up 7 bases, with 11 bases separating them. This CDR3 has 13 amino acids. The germline V gene has CDR1 MNHEY and CDR2 SMNVEV (reference sequence). CDR3 sequence (DNA): TGTGCCAGCAGTTCGTATCTAGAACAGCCCCAGCATTTT. Amino acid sequence: CASSSYLEQPQHF.

The rearrangement joins TRBV27 to TRBJ1-2, with D possibly being TRBD1 (5 bases). The germline CDR1 and CDR2 sequences are MNHEY and SMNVEV (reference sequence). Trimming shortened V by 2 bases and J by 4 bases, and 11 bases separated the two germline ends. CDR3 length equals 14 residues. CDR3 nucleotides: TGTGCCAGCAGTTTACAAGGGGCAGCCTATGGCTACACCTTC. Translating it yields CASSLQGAAYGYTF.

This clone was detected only a few times. The chain employs TRBV18 and TRBJ2-5; 9 bases line up with TRBD2. The CDR3 loop spans 15 amino acids. Trimming cost V 1 base and J 1 base; bases outside gene matches: 1. Looked up from germline, CDR1 is KGHSH and CDR2 is LQKENI. The CDR3 is CASSPLAGAQETQYF. In DNA, the CDR3 is TGTGCCAGCTCACCACTAGCGGGGGCCCAAGAGACCCAGTACTTC.

The chain combines TRBV5-4 with TRBJ2-4; D perhaps matches TRBD1 (5 bases). The germline gives CDR1 SGHNT, CDR2 YYREEE (reference sequence). The ends were cut back, 2 bases at V and 1 base at J, with 7 bases in the middle. The CDR3 has 14 residues. CDR3 loop: CASSFSGAKNIQYF. The DNA for the CDR3 is TGTGCCAGCAGCTTTTCAGGGGCCAAAAACATTCAGTACTTC.

The rearrangement links TRBV7-8 to TRBJ2-7; no firm D call. The V gene lost 2 bases and the J gene lost 2 bases, with 13 bases spanning the gap. Germline values: CDR1 SGHVS, CDR2 FQNEAQ. This CDR3 spans 15 amino acids. CDR3 coding DNA: TGTGCCAGCAGCTTATCCAGTCCGGGTACCTACGAGCAGTACTTC. Translated, it gives CASSLSSPGTYEQYF.

The chain joins TRBV2 to TRBJ2-7, with D possibly matching TRBD2 (6 bases). Germline-derived CDR1 and CDR2 are SNHLY and FYNNEI. The CDR3 covers 15 residues. Trimming shortened V by 6 bases and J by 0 bases, and 15 bases separated the two germline ends. CDR3 protein: CASSLGEEGSYEQYF. Written as DNA, the CDR3 is TGTGCCAGCAGCCTTGGGGAGGAGGGCTCCTACGAGCAGTACTTC.

The chain is built from TRBV10-3 and TRBJ2-1; tentative D call: TRBD1 (5 bases). This CDR3 comprises 14 residues. Trimming left V 0 bases short and J 6 bases short, with 9 bases between. Germline loops: CDR1 ENHRY, CDR2 SYGVKD. CDR3 protein: CAISESIQGNEQFF. The CDR3 DNA sequence: TGTGCCATCAGTGAGTCGATCCAGGGCAATGAGCAGTTCTTC.

This chain links TRBV6-5 with TRBJ1-6; D is uncertain. The CDR3 is made up of 12 amino acids. The germline V and J ends were trimmed by 6 bases and 13 bases, with 13 bases remaining between them. CDR1 and CDR2 (germline): MNHEY, SVGAGI. The CDR3 region has the DNA TGTGCCAGCAGACCGCCGAAAGCGCCCCTCCACTTT. It specifies CASRPPKAPLHF.

V and J are TRBV27 and TRBJ2-7; maybe TRBD2 (7 bases). The germline CDR1 and CDR2 sequences are MNHEY and SMNVEV (reference sequence). The V gene lost 5 bases and the J gene lost 7 bases, with 15 bases spanning the gap. There are 13 residues in the CDR3. This CDR3 reads CASSHGGPGEQYF. The CDR3 DNA sequence: TGTGCCAGCAGTCACGGGGGGCCGGGTGAGCAGTACTTC.

The rearrangement links TRBV27 to TRBJ1-3; D not certain. Trimming shortened V by 5 bases and J by 0 bases, and 8 bases separated the two germline ends. The V gene's germline CDR1 is MNHEY and CDR2 SMNVEV (reference sequence). CDR3 length: 14 amino acids. CDR3 residues: CASSISISGNTIYF. CDR3 coding DNA: TGTGCCAGCAGTATTAGTATCTCTGGAAACACCATATATTTT.

For this clone: Additional DNA sequences in this sample encode the identical CDR3. The CDR3 reads CASSSGQGTDTQYF. In nucleotides, the CDR3 is TGCGCCAGCAGTTCGGGACAGGGGACAGATACGCAGTATTTT. The chain employs TRBV5-1 and TRBJ2-3; 10 nucleotides line up with TRBD1. The trim removed 5 bases at V and 3 bases at J, leaving 3 bases unmatched. Per the germline V gene, CDR1 is SGHRS and CDR2 is YFSETQ. The CDR3 covers 14 residues.

V and J are TRBV12-3 or TRBV12-4 and TRBJ1-2; D remains ambiguous. Trimming removed 10 bases at V and 4 bases at J, with 16 bases between. CDR3 length: 13 residues. The CDR3 nucleotides are TGTGCCATTTCAAAGTCTCGCAGCTATGGCTACACCTTC. Protein sequence: CAISKSRSYGYTF.